Described below is a single TCR beta chain sequence and its context. This entry belongs to a study of control samples from healthy donors and cancer patients. Clones were sequenced by immunoSEQ multiplex PCR, and TCRdb holds only the in-frame ones, with some missing. The profile shows about 190,000 clones, roughly nine tenths of them singletons. The sequenced sample consisted of blood. This sequence was found in a man aged 30-40 years in good health.

The CDR3 sequence is CASRPPFQGRELFF. Here the CDR3 DNA reads TGTGCCAGCCGTCCTCCTTTTCAAGGCCGGGAGCTGTTTTTT. The chain uses TRBV6-1 and TRBJ2-2; D gene ambiguous. Trimming removed 8 bases at V and 9 bases at J, with 19 bases between. From germline, CDR1 is MNHNS and CDR2 SASEGT. This CDR3 has 14 amino acids.